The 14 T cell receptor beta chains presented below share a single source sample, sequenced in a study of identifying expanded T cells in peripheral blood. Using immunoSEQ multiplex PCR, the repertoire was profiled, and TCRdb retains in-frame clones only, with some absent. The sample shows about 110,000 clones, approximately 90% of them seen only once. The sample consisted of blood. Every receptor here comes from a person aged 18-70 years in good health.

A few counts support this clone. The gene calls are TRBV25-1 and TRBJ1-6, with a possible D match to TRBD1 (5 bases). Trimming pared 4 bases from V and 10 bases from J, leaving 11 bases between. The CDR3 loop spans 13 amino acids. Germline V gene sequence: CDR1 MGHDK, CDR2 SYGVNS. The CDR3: CASSGAGRSPLHF. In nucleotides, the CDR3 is TGTGCCAGCAGTGGTGCAGGGAGGTCACCCCTCCACTTT.

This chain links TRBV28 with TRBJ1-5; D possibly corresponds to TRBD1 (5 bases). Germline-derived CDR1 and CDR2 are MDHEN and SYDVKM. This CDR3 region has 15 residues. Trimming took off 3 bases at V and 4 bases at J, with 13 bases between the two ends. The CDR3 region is CASSFPGRGNQPQHF. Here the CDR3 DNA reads TGTGCCAGCAGTTTCCCGGGACGGGGTAATCAGCCCCAGCATTTT.

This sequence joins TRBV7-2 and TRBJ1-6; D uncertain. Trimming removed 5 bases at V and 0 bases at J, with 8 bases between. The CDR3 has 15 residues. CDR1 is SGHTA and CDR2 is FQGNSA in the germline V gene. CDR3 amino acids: CASSIRSSYNSPLHF. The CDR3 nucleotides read TGTGCCAGCAGCATCAGGAGCTCCTATAATTCACCCCTCCACTTT.

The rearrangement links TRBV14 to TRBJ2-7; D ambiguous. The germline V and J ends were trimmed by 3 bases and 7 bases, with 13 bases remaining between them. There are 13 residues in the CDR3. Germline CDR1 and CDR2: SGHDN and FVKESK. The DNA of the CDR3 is TGTGCCAGCAGCCACGGTGACTTGGGGGAGCAGTACTTC. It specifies CASSHGDLGEQYF.

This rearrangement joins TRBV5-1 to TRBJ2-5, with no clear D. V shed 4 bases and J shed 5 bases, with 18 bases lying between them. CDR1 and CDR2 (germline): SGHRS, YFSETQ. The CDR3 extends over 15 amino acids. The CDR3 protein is CASSPWTPSRETQYF. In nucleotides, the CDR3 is TGCGCCAGCAGCCCCTGGACCCCTAGTCGGGAGACCCAGTACTTC.

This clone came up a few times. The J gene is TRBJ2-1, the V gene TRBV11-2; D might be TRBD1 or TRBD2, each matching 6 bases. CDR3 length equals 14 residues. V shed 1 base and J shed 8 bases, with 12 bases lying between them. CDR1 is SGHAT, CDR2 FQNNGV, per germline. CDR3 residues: CASSLVPGAYEQFF. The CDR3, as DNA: TGTGCCAGCAGCTTAGTTCCGGGGGCTTATGAGCAGTTCTTC.

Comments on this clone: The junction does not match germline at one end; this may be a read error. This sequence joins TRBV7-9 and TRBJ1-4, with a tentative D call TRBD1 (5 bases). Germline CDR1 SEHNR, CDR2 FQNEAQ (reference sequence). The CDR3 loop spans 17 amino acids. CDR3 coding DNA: TGCGCCAGCAGCCAAGGCGGACGGGGGGCAACTAATGAAAAACTGTTTTTT. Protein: CASSQGGRGATNEKLFF.

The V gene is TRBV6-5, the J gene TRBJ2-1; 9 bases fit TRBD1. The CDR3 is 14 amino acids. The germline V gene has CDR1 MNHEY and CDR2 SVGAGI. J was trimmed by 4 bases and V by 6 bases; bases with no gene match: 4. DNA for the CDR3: TGTGCCAGCAGCCGACAGGGGGATTACAATGAGCAGTTCTTC. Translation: CASSRQGDYNEQFF.

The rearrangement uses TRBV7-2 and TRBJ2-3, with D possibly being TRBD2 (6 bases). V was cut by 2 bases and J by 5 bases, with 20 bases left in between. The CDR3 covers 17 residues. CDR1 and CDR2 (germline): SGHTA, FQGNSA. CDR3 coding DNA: TGTGCCAGCAGCTTACCCCAACGGGCCCCGGGACTAGATACGCAGTATTTT. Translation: CASSLPQRAPGLDTQYF.

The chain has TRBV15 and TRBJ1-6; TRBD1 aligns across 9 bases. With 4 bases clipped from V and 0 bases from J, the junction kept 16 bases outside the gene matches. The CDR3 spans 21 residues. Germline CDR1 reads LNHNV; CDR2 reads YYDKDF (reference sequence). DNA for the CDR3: TGTGCCACCAGCATTCTACAGGGGGCGCATGGTTTTAGCTCCTATAATTCACCCCTCCACTTT. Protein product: CATSILQGAHGFSSYNSPLHF.

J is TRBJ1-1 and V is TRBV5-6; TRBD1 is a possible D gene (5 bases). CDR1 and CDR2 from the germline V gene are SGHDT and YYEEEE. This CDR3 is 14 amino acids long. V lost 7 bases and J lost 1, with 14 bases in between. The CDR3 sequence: CASRDVGQNTEAFF. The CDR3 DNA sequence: TGTGCCAGCCGGGACGTGGGGCAGAACACTGAAGCTTTCTTT.

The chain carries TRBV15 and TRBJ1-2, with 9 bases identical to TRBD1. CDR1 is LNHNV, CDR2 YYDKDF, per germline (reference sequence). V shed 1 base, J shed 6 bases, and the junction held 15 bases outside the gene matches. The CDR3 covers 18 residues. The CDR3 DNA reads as TGTGCCACCAGCAGAGGAGGTTCGACAGGGGGAGGAGGAAATGGCTACACCTTC. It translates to CATSRGGSTGGGGNGYTF.

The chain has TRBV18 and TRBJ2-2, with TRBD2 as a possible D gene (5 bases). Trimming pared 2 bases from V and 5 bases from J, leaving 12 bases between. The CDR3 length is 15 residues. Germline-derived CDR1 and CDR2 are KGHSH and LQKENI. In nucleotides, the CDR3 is TGTGCCAGCTCACCAGGACTGCTGGGGACCGGGGAGCTGTTTTTT. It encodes CASSPGLLGTGELFF. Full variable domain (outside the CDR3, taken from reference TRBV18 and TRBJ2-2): NAGVMQNPRHLVRRRGQEARLRCSPMKGHSHVYWYRQLPEEGLKFMVYLQKENIIDESGMPKERFSAEFPKEGPSILRIQQVVRGDSAAYFCASSPGLLGTGELFFGEGSRLTVL.

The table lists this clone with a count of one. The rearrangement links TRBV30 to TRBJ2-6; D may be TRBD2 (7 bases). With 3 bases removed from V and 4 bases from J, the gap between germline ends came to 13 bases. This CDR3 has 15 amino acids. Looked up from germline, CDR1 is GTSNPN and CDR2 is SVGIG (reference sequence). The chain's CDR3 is CAWSPGGPGANVLTF. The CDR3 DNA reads TGTGCCTGGAGCCCCGGGGGGCCCGGGGCCAACGTCCTGACTTTC.